Below, 26 T cell receptor beta chains from the same sample are listed, as sequenced in a study of OX40 agonist ivuxolimab in advanced cancers. Measured with immunoSEQ multiplex PCR; TCRdb has only the in-frame clones, and not every one. The table records 9,500 to 14,000 clones, 70% to 80% of them present only once. The specimen comprised CD4+ or CD8+ T cells sorted from blood, sampled in a trial of the OX40 agonist ivuxolimab. The receptors were sampled from an adult with an advanced solid tumor such as melanoma, head and neck, liver or kidney cancer.

The genes are TRBV6-6 and TRBJ1-5, with 7 bases fitting TRBD1. The CDR3 covers 16 residues. Trimming at V came to 6 bases and at J to 0 bases, leaving 8 bases not matched to a gene. CDR1 and CDR2 from the germline V gene are MNHNY and SVGAGI (reference sequence). The CDR3 region is CASSYRDSYSNQPQHF. The CDR3 DNA follows: TGTGCCAGCAGCTACCGGGACAGCTATAGCAATCAGCCCCAGCATTTT.

V and J are TRBV4-2 and TRBJ2-7; 16 positions agree with TRBD2. Trimming at V came to 0 bases and at J to 4 bases, leaving 6 bases not matched to a gene. The CDR3 is made up of 18 amino acids. CDR1 and CDR2 from the germline V gene are LGHNA and YNFKEQ. The CDR3 DNA sequence: TGTGCCAGCAGCCAAGAGGGACTAGCGGGGGGGCCTGGGTACGAGCAGTACTTC. It encodes CASSQEGLAGGPGYEQYF.

The gene calls are TRBV11-2 and TRBJ2-3; no reliable D call. CDR1 and CDR2 from the germline V gene are SGHAT and FQNNGV. Trimming pared 0 bases from V and 6 bases from J, leaving 13 bases between. The CDR3 runs to 15 residues. The chain's CDR3 is CASSLDSRAIDTQYF. The CDR3 DNA follows: TGTGCCAGCAGCTTAGATTCCCGGGCCATCGATACGCAGTATTTT.

Comments on this clone: A junction boundary mismatches the germline segment, possibly from a read error. The genes are TRBV5-1 and TRBJ2-7; 9 bases agree with TRBD2. CDR3 length: 16 amino acids. CDR1 SGHRS and CDR2 YFSETQ come from the germline V gene. The CDR3 loop reads CASNLVGSGSGYEQYF. The CDR3, as DNA: TGCGCCAGCAACTTGGTGGGTAGCGGGAGCGGGTACGAGCAGTACTTC. The variable domain in full, with the rest retrieved from reference TRBV5-1 and TRBJ2-7, is KAGVTQTPRYLIKTRGQQVTLSCSPISGHRSVSWYQQTPGQGLQFLFEYFSETQRNKGNFPGRFSGRQFSNSRSEMNVSTLELGDSALYLCASNLVGSGSGYEQYFGPGTRLTVT.

The rearrangement joins TRBV5-1 to TRBJ2-7; 7 bases match TRBD1. Germline V CDR1 and CDR2: SGHRS, YFSETQ. Unmatched junction bases numbered 9, after V lost 2 bases and J lost 1 base. The CDR3 loop spans 16 amino acids. In DNA, the CDR3 is TGCGCCAGCAGCTTATCGATCGGGACAGCATCCTACGAGCAGTACTTC. This gives the protein CASSLSIGTASYEQYF.

The J gene is TRBJ2-3, the V gene TRBV19; no clear D. The CDR3 length is 12 residues. Germline CDR1 is LNHDA and CDR2 is SQIVND (reference sequence). Trimming pared 4 bases from V and 3 bases from J, leaving 5 bases between. Written as DNA, the CDR3 is TGTGCCAGTAGTAGTGGGACAGATACGCAGTATTTT. Its protein is CASSSGTDTQYF.

V gene TRBV25-1 combines with J gene TRBJ1-2; the D gene is possibly TRBD1 (5 bases). Germline values: CDR1 MGHDK, CDR2 SYGVNS. Trimming shortened V by 8 bases and J by 8 bases, and 9 bases separated the two germline ends. The CDR3 is 10 amino acids. Here the CDR3 reads CASRGRGYTF. DNA for the CDR3: TGTGCCAGCCGGGGGAGGGGCTACACCTTC.

The rearrangement uses TRBV6-1 and TRBJ2-7; weak D call: TRBD2 (6 bases). The CDR3 has 17 amino acids. The ends were cut back, 2 bases at V and 2 bases at J, with 19 bases in the middle. The V gene's germline CDR1 is MNHNS and CDR2 SASEGT. The DNA of the CDR3 is TGTGCCAGCAGTGAACCAATCGGGGAGGTGATCACCTACGAGCAGTACTTC. This translates into CASSEPIGEVITYEQYF.

The rearrangement uses TRBV6-5 and TRBJ2-5; unclear D gene. V shed 0 bases and J shed 5 bases, with 13 bases lying between them. This CDR3 region has 15 residues. Per the germline V gene, CDR1 is MNHEY and CDR2 is SVGAGI. CDR3 protein: CASSYSFRRGETQYF. In nucleotides, the CDR3 is TGTGCCAGCAGTTACTCGTTCCGTCGTGGGGAGACCCAGTACTTC.

The rearrangement uses TRBV27 and TRBJ2-7; 9 bases line up with TRBD1. V shed 6 bases, J shed 1 base, and the junction held 1 base outside the gene matches. The CDR3 length is 13 residues. Per germline, CDR1 MNHEY and CDR2 SMNVEV (reference sequence). The DNA of the CDR3 is TGTGCCAGCAGACAGGGGGCTTCCTACGAGCAGTACTTC. It translates to CASRQGASYEQYF.

This chain joins TRBV6-5 and TRBJ2-7; 7 bases map to TRBD1. The CDR3 is 14 amino acids. After removal of 7 bases from V and 3 bases from J, the junction contained 9 bases not matched to a gene. Germline V CDR1 and CDR2: MNHEY, SVGAGI. CDR3 coding DNA: TGTGCCAGCACCCCCCACAGGGGTTGCTACGAGCAGTACTTC. Encoded protein: CASTPHRGCYEQYF.

The genes are TRBV23-1 and TRBJ2-7; D is possibly TRBD1 (6 bases). TRBV23-1 is marked as an open reading frame, function uncertain. This CDR3 contains 16 residues. V lost 6 bases and J lost 0, with 18 bases in between. The CDR3 DNA sequence: TGCGCCAGCAGAAAGCAGGGGAAGAAGGGCTCCTACGAGCAGTACTTC. Protein: CASRKQGKKGSYEQYF.

This clone was picked up a small number of times. This sequence joins TRBV11-2 and TRBJ2-2, with 8 bases matching TRBD1. This CDR3 region has 14 residues. The V segment lost 4 bases and the J segment 5 bases; nucleotides outside the gene matches: 3. Per the germline V gene, CDR1 is SGHAT and CDR2 is FQNNGV. CDR3 sequence (DNA): TGTGCCAGCAGCTGGCGGACAGGGACCGGGGAGCTGTTTTTT. Its protein product is CASSWRTGTGELFF. The full variable domain, completed using reference TRBV11-2 and TRBJ2-2, is EAGVAQSPRYKIIEKRQSVAFWCNPISGHATLYWYQQILGQGPKLLIQFQNNGVVDDSQLPKDRFSAERLKGVDSTLKIQPAKLEDSAVYLCASSWRTGTGELFFGEGSRLTVL.

By frequency in the sample, this clone is medium-sized. The chain joins TRBV2 to TRBJ2-7; D not certain. CDR1 is SNHLY, CDR2 FYNNEI, per germline. V was trimmed by 6 bases and J by 5 bases, leaving 8 bases between them. The CDR3 totals 11 residues. The CDR3 sequence is CASSVGDEQYF. The CDR3 DNA sequence: TGTGCCAGCAGCGTGGGCGACGAGCAGTACTTC.

The chain has TRBV27 and TRBJ2-3, with D tentatively TRBD2 (7 bases). The CDR3 length is 14 residues. Germline CDR1 MNHEY, CDR2 SMNVEV (reference sequence). V was pared by 5 bases and J by 2 bases, with 11 bases between. The CDR3 DNA sequence: TGTGCCAGCAGTGGGGGGGCTTTCACAGATACGCAGTATTTT. It translates to CASSGGAFTDTQYF.

The rearrangement uses TRBV6-1 and TRBJ2-1; no reliable D call. This CDR3 is 13 amino acids long. CDR1 and CDR2 from the germline V gene are MNHNS and SASEGT. V was trimmed by 3 bases and J by 4 bases, leaving 7 bases between them. The CDR3 DNA follows: TGTGCCAGCAGTGAGATGGGGTACAATGAGCAGTTCTTC. It translates to CASSEMGYNEQFF.

The chain links TRBV5-5 to TRBJ1-2, with 9 bases identical to TRBD1. Germline V CDR1 and CDR2: SGHKS, YYEKEE (reference sequence). The CDR3 runs to 15 residues. Trimming removed 0 bases from V and 4 bases from J; junction bases left unmatched: 4. CDR3 sequence: CASSLEQGAVYGYTF. The CDR3 coding sequence is TGTGCCAGCAGCTTGGAACAGGGGGCGGTCTATGGCTACACCTTC.

The J gene is TRBJ2-2, the V gene TRBV5-3; D is perhaps TRBD2 (5 bases). TRBV5-3 is filed as an ORF, its function uncertain. This CDR3 is 17 amino acids long. V was pared by 4 bases and J by 7 bases, with 23 bases between. CDR3 amino acids: CARSLFASGSGCGELFF. The CDR3 DNA reads as TGTGCCAGAAGCCTTTTTGCATCGGGGAGTGGGTGCGGGGAGCTGTTTTTT.

This chain links TRBV6-6 with TRBJ1-3; possibly TRBD1 for D (5 bases). Germline assignment: CDR1 MNHNY and CDR2 SVGAGI (reference sequence). V was cut by 2 bases and J by 4 bases, with 9 bases left in between. The CDR3 consists of 14 residues. CDR3 amino acids: CASSYQGLGNTIYF. CDR3 in DNA: TGTGCCAGCAGTTACCAGGGTCTCGGAAACACCATATATTTT.

The chain uses TRBV10-1 and TRBJ2-7; D ambiguous. The CDR3 has 14 amino acids. The germline V gene has CDR1 WNHNN and CDR2 SYGVQD (reference sequence). With 7 bases removed from V and 6 bases from J, the gap between germline ends came to 19 bases. The CDR3 loop is CASTETGTISEQYF. The CDR3 coding sequence is TGCGCCAGCACCGAGACTGGCACAATTAGCGAGCAGTACTTC.

This clone was detected only a few times. V is TRBV7-2 and J is TRBJ2-7; 14 bases fit TRBD2. The CDR3 runs 15 residues. Germline V gene sequence: CDR1 SGHTA, CDR2 FQGNSA. With 5 bases clipped from V and 6 bases from J, the junction kept 6 bases outside the gene matches. CDR3 residues: CASSTTSGRALEQYF. In nucleotides, the CDR3 is TGTGCCAGCAGCACGACTAGCGGGAGGGCCCTCGAGCAGTACTTC.

This clone was counted a single time. The rearrangement uses TRBV2 and TRBJ1-5; the D gene is possibly TRBD1 (5 bases). V was trimmed by 8 bases and J by 0 bases, leaving 14 bases between them. The CDR3 loop spans 15 amino acids. CDR1 and CDR2 from the germline V gene are SNHLY and FYNNEI. The CDR3 coding sequence is TGTGCCAGCCATACAGGACACTATAGCAATCAGCCCCAGCATTTT. Protein sequence: CASHTGHYSNQPQHF. Filled out from reference TRBV2 and TRBJ1-5, the complete variable domain reads EPEVTQTPSHQVTQMGQEVILRCVPISNHLYFYWYRQILGQKVEFLVSFYNNEISEKSEIFDDQFSVERPDGSNFTLKIRSTKLEDSAMYFCASHTGHYSNQPQHFGDGTRLSIL.

The chain links TRBV27 to TRBJ1-1; possibly TRBD1 for D (6 bases). Trimming took off 10 bases at V and 4 bases at J, with 16 bases between the two ends. CDR3 length: 13 amino acids. CDR1 and CDR2 from the germline V gene are MNHEY and SMNVEV (reference sequence). The CDR3 nucleotides read TGTGCCACCCAGGCGGGGGGGCGCACTGAAGCTTTCTTT. Encoded protein: CATQAGGRTEAFF.

The chain has TRBV27 and TRBJ1-5, with TRBD1 matching 8 bases. CDR3 length: 16 amino acids. Per the germline V gene, CDR1 is MNHEY and CDR2 is SMNVEV (reference sequence). V gave up 4 bases and J gave up 1 base; unmatched junction bases: 6. The CDR3 sequence is CASSYSGQGSNQPQHF. CDR3 in DNA: TGTGCCAGCAGTTACTCAGGACAGGGCAGCAATCAGCCCCAGCATTTT.

Here the CDR3 reads CSVAQDGSYGYTF. For the CDR3, the DNA is TGCAGCGTTGCCCAAGATGGCTCTTATGGCTACACCTTC. This sequence joins TRBV29-1 and TRBJ1-2; no firm D call. The V gene's germline CDR1 is SQVTM and CDR2 ANQGSEA. The CDR3 length is 13 residues. V was clipped by 4 bases and J by 5 bases, with 14 bases between them.

V usage is TRBV7-3 and J usage is TRBJ2-5; 9 bases are a match to TRBD2. This CDR3 has 18 residues. Per germline, CDR1 SGHTA and CDR2 FQGTGA. V was clipped by 5 bases and J by 3 bases; unmatched bases: 16. This chain's CDR3 is CASSPAPRGGGVEETQYF. In nucleotides, the CDR3 is TGTGCCAGCAGCCCAGCCCCTCGGGGCGGGGGGGTAGAAGAGACCCAGTACTTC.